This TCR beta chain was found in a study of liver allograft versus peripheral blood T cells. Study-level background: Comparisons were made between T cell receptor repertoires found in transplanted livers and those circulating in recipients' peripheral blood.

TCRdb itself ran the reads through MiXCR, one entry per CDR3 protein. The sample consists of about 5,200 distinct CDR3 sequences, around a sixth of them appearing once. In the case of this clonotype: Its antigen is unidentified. This may be a read error: a much more frequent sequence differs by one nucleotide.

Study findings and constraints: T cell receptor repertoires inside liver allografts reportedly differed from those in peripheral blood.

This receptor was taken from a human patient who had a liver transplant. Some of these T cells may belong to the graft donor.

The CDR3 reads CASRLTGTNNYGYTF. The CDR3 DNA is TGTGCCAGCAGACTTACCGGGACAAATAACTATGGCTACACCTTC. The rearrangement links TRBV6-5 to TRBJ1-2, with D possibly TRBD1 on 6 matching bases. Deletions cut 6 bases from V and 1 base from J, with 15 bases between. Germline V lookup: CDR1 MNHEY, CDR2 SVGAGI. The CDR3 runs to 15 residues.